One sample yielded the 10 T cell receptor beta chains listed below, sequenced in a study of identical twins. Using its own MiXCR run on the 5' RACE reads, TCRdb lists one record per CDR3 protein. The table records about 280,000 distinct CDR3 sequences, approximately 8% of them present only once. This sample was also put to use in a study of yellow fever vaccine responses in identical twins.

Sample: memory (CD45RO+) T cells sorted from blood. These receptors were collected from a woman aged 18 to 35 in good health.

The V and J genes are TRBV29-1 and TRBJ2-5; the D is unclear. The CDR3 totals 11 residues. With 7 bases removed from V and 1 base from J, the gap between germline ends came to 7 bases. Germline V CDR1 and CDR2: SQVTM, ANQGSEA. The CDR3 loop reads CSGKTQETQYF. The DNA of the CDR3 is TGCAGCGGCAAGACCCAAGAGACCCAGTACTTC.

This clonotype was counted at least ten times. The chain joins TRBV20-1 to TRBJ1-5; 8 bases map to TRBD1. Germline V gene data show CDR1 as DFQATT and CDR2 as SNEGSKA (reference sequence). The CDR3 runs to 16 residues. The J segment lost 2 bases and the V segment lost 7 bases, leaving 13 bases of the junction unmatched. The chain's CDR3 is CSGDQQGEVGNQPQHF. CDR3 DNA: TGCAGTGGGGATCAACAGGGGGAAGTAGGCAATCAGCCCCAGCATTTT.

This clonotype was seen at least ten times. The V call is TRBV20-1, the J call TRBJ2-7; a possible D gene is TRBD1 (5 bases). Germline assignment: CDR1 DFQATT and CDR2 SNEGSKA (reference sequence). The CDR3 spans 13 residues. The V end lost 2 bases, the J end lost 4 bases, and 12 bases lay between the germline ends. CDR3 protein: CSARPAGPYEQYF. The CDR3 nucleotides are TGCAGTGCTAGACCCGCAGGGCCATACGAGCAGTACTTC.

This clonotype was seen a few times. V usage is TRBV11-2 and J usage is TRBJ2-3, with TRBD2 matching 7 bases. V trimming: 1 base; J trimming: 2 bases; junction bases outside the gene matches: 3. Germline V lookup: CDR1 SGHAT, CDR2 FQNNGV. This CDR3 has 15 residues. The CDR3 spells CASSLAGTNTDTQYF. The CDR3 bases are TGTGCCAGCAGCTTAGCGGGGACTAACACAGATACGCAGTATTTT.

The chain carries TRBV3-1 and TRBJ2-1; 9 nucleotides agree with TRBD1. CDR1 and CDR2 (germline): LGHDT, YNNKEL (reference sequence). V was pared by 3 bases and J by 4 bases, with 4 bases of the junction left unmatched. The CDR3 sequence is 15 residues long. The CDR3 sequence: CASSQPGTGYNEQFF. CDR3 in DNA: TGTGCCAGCAGCCAGCCCGGGACAGGGTACAATGAGCAGTTCTTC.

The V and J genes are TRBV10-3 and TRBJ2-5; D is unresolved. Looked up from germline, CDR1 is ENHRY and CDR2 is SYGVKD. The CDR3 totals 11 residues. Trimming left V 5 bases short and J 4 bases short, with 5 bases between. Written as DNA, the CDR3 is TGTGCCATCAGTACGACAGAGACCCAGTACTTC. This codes for CAISTTETQYF.

This clonotype was seen ten or more times. The V gene is TRBV27, the J gene TRBJ2-5; no definite D call. V lost 5 bases, J lost 4 bases, and 11 bases lay in between. Germline V CDR1 and CDR2: MNHEY, SMNVEV (reference sequence). The CDR3 length is 13 residues. The CDR3 DNA reads as TGTGCCAGCAGTCCCCGCGAAGGAGAGACCCAGTACTTC. It codes for CASSPREGETQYF.

The table lists this clonotype with a few counts. V usage is TRBV18 and J usage is TRBJ2-3; 9 bases fit TRBD1. The germline V gene encodes CDR1 KGHSH and CDR2 LQKENI. J gave up 3 bases and V 3 bases, and 7 bases lay outside the gene matches. The CDR3 totals 16 residues. This CDR3 reads CASSPVQGAWTDTQYF. The CDR3 DNA follows: TGTGCCAGCTCACCCGTACAGGGGGCATGGACAGATACGCAGTATTTT.

A few counts support this clonotype. The V call is TRBV6-6, the J call TRBJ2-2, with TRBD2 matching over 7 bases. The length of the CDR3 is 13 residues. Germline lookup yields CDR1 MNHNY and CDR2 SVGAGI (reference sequence). The V gene end was trimmed by 8 bases and the J gene end by 0 bases; junction bases not matched to a gene: 0. The CDR3 DNA reads as TGTGCCAGCGGACTAGCGAACACCGGGGAGCTGTTTTTT. It is translated as CASGLANTGELFF.

This clonotype was counted ten times or more. The chain couples TRBV12-3 or TRBV12-4 to TRBJ2-6; weak D call: TRBD1 (5 bases). V gave up 6 bases and J gave up 0 bases, with 9 bases separating them. This CDR3 is 15 amino acids long. In nucleotides, the CDR3 is TGTGCCAGCAGCCCTAGGGGCTCTGGGGCCAACGTCCTGACTTTC. It is translated as CASSPRGSGANVLTF.